This T cell receptor (beta chain) was captured in a study of T cells expressing NK-cell markers. Overall study: Serological testing identified seven of the eight sequenced donors as HCMV-seropositive and one as seronegative.

Germline assignment: CDR1 SEHNR and CDR2 FQNEAQ (reference sequence). This CDR3 is 17 amino acids long. General study results and limits: CD8+ T cells in roughly six donors included dominant NKG2C+ clonotypes at roughly 1.0-7.0%.

It was by 5'RACE template switching with UMIs that TCR beta cDNA was made. No DNA is given; TCRdb re-called the 5' RACE reads and lists each CDR3 protein once. The clone table shows some 280,000 distinct CDR3 sequences, with the ten largest holding 0.39%. As concerns this clonotype: Its specificity is unknown.

The sequenced material came from blood T cells: a sorted CD56 or NKG2C T cell subset, CD4+ or CD8+ T cells, or bulk PBMC T cells (not recorded which). This clonotype originated in a young man in good health. This chain connects TRBV7-9 to TRBJ2-1; TCRdb's D gene call, TRBD1, goes unchecked for lack of DNA. CDR3 sequence: CASSSSDRDSRINEQFF.